A selection of T cell receptor beta chains follows, all from one sample in a study. Each CDR3 protein gets one entry after TCRdb re-called the 5' RACE reads with MiXCR. The sample consists of 53,000 or so distinct CDR3 sequences, about 24% of them appearing once. The sequenced sample was tumor-infiltrating naive CD4+ T cells sorted from the breast tumor. These receptors all stem from a female donor with breast cancer. CDR3s leave out the opening cysteine and the closing phenylalanine or tryptophan. Fields, in order: CDR3 protein, V gene, J gene.

CDR3aa: ASRWDLTTDTQY
v_gene: TRBV5-1
j_gene: TRBJ2-3

CDR3aa: ASTGQGRGELF
v_gene: TRBV5-1
j_gene: TRBJ2-2

CDR3aa: ASSTGRGRGQPQH
v_gene: TRBV7-8
j_gene: TRBJ1-5

CDR3aa: ASSLTSGRGQETQY
v_gene: TRBV7-3
j_gene: TRBJ2-5

CDR3aa: ASSYPGQTYEQY
v_gene: TRBV6-6
j_gene: TRBJ2-7

CDR3aa: ASTQGTRGEFWETQY
v_gene: TRBV7-9
j_gene: TRBJ2-5

CDR3aa: SASSLQEMNTEAF
v_gene: TRBV20-1
j_gene: TRBJ1-1

CDR3aa: SARVARGAKNIQY
v_gene: TRBV20-1
j_gene: TRBJ2-4

CDR3aa: ASRSGDSSYNEQF
v_gene: TRBV6-2/TRBV6-3
j_gene: TRBJ2-1

CDR3aa: SAPGTAKNIQY
v_gene: TRBV20-1
j_gene: TRBJ2-4

CDR3aa: AISDGGSYSNQPRH
v_gene: TRBV10-3
j_gene: TRBJ1-5

CDR3aa: ASSSPGYTEAF
v_gene: TRBV7-2
j_gene: TRBJ1-1

CDR3aa: ASSRAGNTIY
v_gene: TRBV5-4
j_gene: TRBJ1-3

CDR3aa: SALGSGIDNEQF
v_gene: TRBV20-1
j_gene: TRBJ2-1

CDR3aa: ASSLSEEHTIY
v_gene: TRBV7-8
j_gene: TRBJ1-3

CDR3aa: ASSSRAAF
v_gene: TRBV6-1
j_gene: TRBJ1-1

CDR3aa: ASSPGDSNQPQH
v_gene: TRBV7-6
j_gene: TRBJ1-5

CDR3aa: SARDPGGYTDTQY
v_gene: TRBV20-1
j_gene: TRBJ2-3

CDR3aa: ASRLDGYEQY
v_gene: TRBV5-1
j_gene: TRBJ2-7

CDR3aa: SVVSDAQY
v_gene: TRBV29-1
j_gene: TRBJ2-3

CDR3aa: ASSLVQGLMNTEAF
v_gene: TRBV7-8
j_gene: TRBJ1-1

CDR3aa: ASSLILQGDTQY
v_gene: TRBV12-3/TRBV12-4
j_gene: TRBJ2-3

CDR3aa: AISGQGAAYGYT
v_gene: TRBV10-3
j_gene: TRBJ1-2

CDR3aa: ASSLESNSPLH
v_gene: TRBV5-1
j_gene: TRBJ1-6

CDR3aa: ASSRESGGSSEAF
v_gene: TRBV5-1
j_gene: TRBJ1-1

CDR3aa: ASFKREGYNEQF
v_gene: TRBV5-1
j_gene: TRBJ2-1

CDR3aa: ASSPRGGEQY
v_gene: TRBV6-1
j_gene: TRBJ2-7

CDR3aa: SARDPSGRLPGELF
v_gene: TRBV20-1
j_gene: TRBJ2-2

CDR3aa: ASSPLAGSTDTQY
v_gene: TRBV11-3
j_gene: TRBJ2-3